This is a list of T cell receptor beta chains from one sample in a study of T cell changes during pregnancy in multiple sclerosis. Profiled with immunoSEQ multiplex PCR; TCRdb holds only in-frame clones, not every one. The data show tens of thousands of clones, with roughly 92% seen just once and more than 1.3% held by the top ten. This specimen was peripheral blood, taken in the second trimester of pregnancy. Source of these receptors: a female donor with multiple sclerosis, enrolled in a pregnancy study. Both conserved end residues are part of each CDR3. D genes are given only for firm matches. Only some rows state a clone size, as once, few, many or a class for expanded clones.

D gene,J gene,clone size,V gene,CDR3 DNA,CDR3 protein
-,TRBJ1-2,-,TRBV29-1,TGCAGCACCAGACAGACCCTTAACTATGGCTACACCTTC,CSTRQTLNYGYTF
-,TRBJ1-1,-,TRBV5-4,TGTGCCAGCACCTTCTTCGGGTCGGGCACTGAAGCTTTCTTT,CASTFFGSGTEAFF
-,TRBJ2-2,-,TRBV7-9,TGTGCCAGCAGCCCAGGTGGAAACACCGGGGAGCTGTTTTTT,CASSPGGNTGELFF
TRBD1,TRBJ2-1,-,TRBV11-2,TGTGCCAGCAGCTGGTGGAAGGGGGCAGAGCAGTTCTTC,CASSWWKGAEQFF
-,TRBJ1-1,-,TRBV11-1,TGTGCCAGCAGCTTAGCCCAGGAGGACACTGAAGCTTTCTTT,CASSLAQEDTEAFF
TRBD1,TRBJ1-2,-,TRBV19,TGTGCCAGTAGTATAGTGCGACAGGGGTATGGCTACACCTTC,CASSIVRQGYGYTF
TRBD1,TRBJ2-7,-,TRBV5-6,TGTGCCAGCAGCCCAGACTCCCACAGGGGGCGAACCTACGAGCAGTACTTC,CASSPDSHRGRTYEQYF
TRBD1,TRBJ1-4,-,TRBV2,TGTGCCAGCAGCTCTTCGACAGGGTTTCTTGAAAAACTGTTTTTT,CASSSSTGFLEKLFF
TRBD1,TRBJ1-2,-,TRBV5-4,TGTGCCAGCACCTCAGGACAGGCTAACTATGGCTACACCTTC,CASTSGQANYGYTF
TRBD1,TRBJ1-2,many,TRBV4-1,TGCGCCAGCAGCCAAAGGACAGGGCAAGGCTATGGCTACACCTTC,CASSQRTGQGYGYTF
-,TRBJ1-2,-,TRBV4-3,TGCGCCAGCAGCCAAGATTCAGGGGCGATCTATGGCTACACCTTC,CASSQDSGAIYGYTF
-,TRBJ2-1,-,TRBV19,TGTGCCAGTAGTATAGATTGGGCTAGCGAACTGGGTGAGCAGTTCTTC,CASSIDWASELGEQFF
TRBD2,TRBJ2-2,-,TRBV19,TGTGCCAGTAGTAGTCCCGGGGGGGACCACAACACCGGGGAGCTGTTTTTT,CASSSPGGDHNTGELFF
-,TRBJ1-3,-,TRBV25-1,TGTGCCAGCAGATTACCGGGACATCCGTACTCTGGAAACACCATATATTTT,CASRLPGHPYSGNTIYF
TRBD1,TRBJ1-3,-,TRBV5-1,TGCGCCAGCAGTATCGACAGGGCTGACGCAAACACCATATATTTT,CASSIDRADANTIYF
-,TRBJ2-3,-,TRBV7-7,TGTGCTAGCAGCTTCGACACCAACACAGATACGCAGTATTTT,CASSFDTNTDTQYF
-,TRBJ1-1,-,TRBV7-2,TGTGCCAGCAGCTTAGCTTCGACTAACACTGAAGCTTTCTTT,CASSLASTNTEAFF
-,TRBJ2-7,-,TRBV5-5,TGTGCCAGCAGCTTGAGTGCAGCGCTTGTCTACGAGCAGTACTTC,CASSLSAALVYEQYF
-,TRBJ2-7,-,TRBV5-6,TGTGCCAGCAGCTTGGGCGGGATTCACGAGCAGTACTTC,CASSLGGIHEQYF
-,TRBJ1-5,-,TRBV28,TGTGCCAGCAGCCCCCTCCTGTTCGGCAGCGAGTCTTATAGCAATCAGCCCCAGCATTTT,CASSPLLFGSESYSNQPQHF
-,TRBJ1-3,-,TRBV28,TGTGCCAGCAGTCCTCTTGAAGTAGAAGGAAACACCATATATTTT,CASSPLEVEGNTIYF
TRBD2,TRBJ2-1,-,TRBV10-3,TGTGCCATCAGCCGGACTAGTCTGGATGAGCAGTTCTTC,CAISRTSLDEQFF
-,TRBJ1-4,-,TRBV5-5,TGTGCCAGCAGCTTGGTAGGGGCGGGAAATGAAAAACTGTTTTTT,CASSLVGAGNEKLFF
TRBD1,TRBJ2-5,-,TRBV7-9,TGTGCCAGCAGCAACCAGACAGGGGGCGGAGGGACCCAGTACTTC,CASSNQTGGGGTQYF